These T cell receptor beta chains were read from a single sample in a study of cytomegalovirus exposure and HLA in healthy donors. This table comes from immunoSEQ multiplex PCR, and its TCRdb copy is limited to in-frame clones, with some not included. Its table records roughly 54,000 clones. The material sequenced was PBMCs. These receptors were obtained from a woman aged 25 to 39 in good health and CMV-seropositive. Each CDR3 is given with its conserved first and last residue. Fields, in order: D gene, V gene, J gene, CDR3 DNA, CDR3 protein. The D gene is left open where the match is weak.

d_gene: -
v_gene: TRBV11-2
j_gene: TRBJ2-1
CDR3nt: TGTGCCAGCAGCTTACCAGGATTATACAATGAGCAGTTCTTC
CDR3aa: CASSLPGLYNEQFF

d_gene: -
v_gene: TRBV5-6
j_gene: TRBJ2-7
CDR3nt: TGTGCCAGCAGCACAGGGAGCTTCTACGAGCAGTACTTC
CDR3aa: CASSTGSFYEQYF

d_gene: -
v_gene: TRBV6-5
j_gene: TRBJ2-7
CDR3nt: TGTGCCAGCAGTCCGTCCGCTAGGGAGCAGTACTTC
CDR3aa: CASSPSAREQYF

d_gene: TRBD1
v_gene: TRBV29-1
j_gene: TRBJ2-3
CDR3nt: TGCAGCGTTGTAATACAGGGGGCAGATACGCAGTATTTT
CDR3aa: CSVVIQGADTQYF

d_gene: TRBD2
v_gene: TRBV10-2
j_gene: TRBJ2-3
CDR3nt: TGCGCCAGCAGTGATAAAAGTGTAGGGACTAGCGGGGGCGCCCCTAGTTTT
CDR3aa: CASSDKSVGTSGGAPSF

d_gene: -
v_gene: TRBV29-1
j_gene: TRBJ2-3
CDR3nt: TGCAGCGTTGCAGGACAAGGCACAGATACGCAGTATTTT
CDR3aa: CSVAGQGTDTQYF

d_gene: TRBD2
v_gene: TRBV29-1
j_gene: TRBJ2-1
CDR3nt: TGCAGCTTTGAAGATTTAGGGGCTAGCGGGAGCCGCGGATTCTTC
CDR3aa: CSFEDLGASGSRGFF

d_gene: TRBD2
v_gene: TRBV5-1
j_gene: TRBJ2-1
CDR3nt: TGCGCCAGCAGCAGGCGGGAGAGCTCCTACAATGAGCAGTTCTTC
CDR3aa: CASSRRESSYNEQFF

d_gene: -
v_gene: TRBV7-2
j_gene: TRBJ2-7
CDR3nt: TGTGCCAGCAGCGACGGAGGCTCCTACGAGCAGTACTTC
CDR3aa: CASSDGGSYEQYF

d_gene: -
v_gene: TRBV6-1
j_gene: TRBJ2-7
CDR3nt: TGTGCCAGCCCGACTCGCTACGAGCAGTACTTC
CDR3aa: CASPTRYEQYF

d_gene: TRBD2
v_gene: TRBV9
j_gene: TRBJ2-1
CDR3nt: TGTGCCAGCAGTCTTAGCGGGTTATACAATGAGCAGTTCTTC
CDR3aa: CASSLSGLYNEQFF

d_gene: -
v_gene: TRBV5-4
j_gene: TRBJ2-7
CDR3nt: TGTGCCAGCAGCCCGACACCTCCCTACGAGCAGTACTTC
CDR3aa: CASSPTPPYEQYF

d_gene: -
v_gene: TRBV25-1
j_gene: TRBJ2-1
CDR3nt: TGTGCCAGCAGTGACCCTGATGAGCAGTTCTTC
CDR3aa: CASSDPDEQFF

d_gene: -
v_gene: TRBV19
j_gene: TRBJ2-3
CDR3nt: TGTGCCAGTAGTATACGCCAGGCTCCTAGCACAGATACGCAGTATTTT
CDR3aa: CASSIRQAPSTDTQYF

d_gene: -
v_gene: TRBV18
j_gene: TRBJ1-1
CDR3nt: TGTGCCAGCTCACCACGACAACCGAACACTGAAGCTTTCTTT
CDR3aa: CASSPRQPNTEAFF

d_gene: -
v_gene: TRBV19
j_gene: TRBJ1-5
CDR3nt: TGTGCCAGTAGTATTCCCGGGAGAGGGACTCAGCCCCAGCATTTT
CDR3aa: CASSIPGRGTQPQHF

d_gene: -
v_gene: TRBV4-2
j_gene: TRBJ2-2
CDR3nt: TGTGCCAGCAGCCAAGGACAGTCGAACACCGGGGAGCTGTTTTTT
CDR3aa: CASSQGQSNTGELFF

d_gene: -
v_gene: TRBV9
j_gene: TRBJ2-2
CDR3nt: TGTGCCAGCAGCTCGCGCACCGGGGAGCTGTTTTTT
CDR3aa: CASSSRTGELFF

d_gene: -
v_gene: TRBV30
j_gene: TRBJ1-6
CDR3nt: TGTGCCTGGAGTGTACGATGGGGGGAGAATTCACCCCTACACTTT
CDR3aa: CAWSVRWGENSPLHF

d_gene: TRBD1
v_gene: TRBV19
j_gene: TRBJ1-2
CDR3nt: TGTGCCAGTAGTCCGACAGGGGCCTATGGCTACACCTTC
CDR3aa: CASSPTGAYGYTF

d_gene: TRBD1
v_gene: TRBV4-2
j_gene: TRBJ2-1
CDR3nt: TGTGCCAGCAGCCAAGCGGGACAGGGATCCTACAATGAGCAGTTCTTC
CDR3aa: CASSQAGQGSYNEQFF

d_gene: TRBD2
v_gene: TRBV5-1
j_gene: TRBJ2-5
CDR3nt: TGCGCCAGCAGCGCAGGACTAGCGGGGGTGCAAGAGACCCAGTACTTC
CDR3aa: CASSAGLAGVQETQYF

d_gene: -
v_gene: TRBV19
j_gene: TRBJ1-5
CDR3nt: TGTGCCAGTAGTATGAGAGACAATCAGCCCCAGCATTTT
CDR3aa: CASSMRDNQPQHF

d_gene: TRBD1
v_gene: TRBV9
j_gene: TRBJ2-2
CDR3nt: TGTGCCAGCAGCGGGTCAGGACAGGGCCTTACCGGGGAGCTGTTTTTT
CDR3aa: CASSGSGQGLTGELFF

d_gene: TRBD1
v_gene: TRBV5-1
j_gene: TRBJ1-1
CDR3nt: TGCGCCAGCACCAGGACAGGGGTGAGGGACACTGAAGCTTTCTTT
CDR3aa: CASTRTGVRDTEAFF